Reported below is one T cell receptor beta chain. Its specific antigen is unknown. No per-base quality is available; no much larger clone lies one base away. The data belong to a study of blood T cell repertoires in COVID-19 (dated by TCRdb to 2018 to 2021). Notes on the research overall: Samples from collaborators originated in the United States, Italy and Spain and spanned both the acute and convalescent phases of COVID-19. The prospective study material was composed of cDNA or gDNA derived from T cells, B-cell-depleted T cells, or PBMCs. Subjects who had been exposed to COVID-19, were actively infected with it, or had recovered from it provided the deeply sampled blood TCRbeta repertoires that made up the dataset. A freely available public database, intended as a resource for researchers studying the immune response to SARS-CoV-2, is where the repertoires were released. Samples came from the ongoing ImmuneRACE study (first 160 participants) plus 1,254 subjects from 6 global collaborators. The sample metadata nearly always contained a de-identified subject ID, COVID-19 status, age in years and sex. Where HLA class I and class II types were available, the types were taken from metadata supplied by the sample provider, not from assay-based typing.

Each collaborating institution followed its own protocols to collect whole blood in K2EDTA tubes. For TCRbeta analysis, collaborator samples were shipped as frozen whole blood, as isolated PBMCs, or as DNA extracted from either sample type. Broader findings and caveats from the paper: The quantity of clinical and demographic metadata differed by source and by participant and was supplied without curation.

CDR1 and CDR2, looked up from the germline V gene, are KGHSH and LQKENI. Compared with germline, V lacks 3 bases and J lacks 5 bases; bases without a gene match: 4. The CDR3 holds 15 amino acids from the cysteine to the phenylalanine. Here the CDR3 DNA is all that survives: 45 bases in frame from base 1. The immunoSEQ Assay, a bias-controlled multiplex PCR, was used to amplify TCRbeta CDR3 regions from genomic DNA. The original pipeline was this. Nucleated cell counts per sample were estimated from amplification of reference gene primers within the assay. To quantify the absolute abundance of each unique TCRbeta CDR3 rearrangement, sequence reads were collapsed and filtered. For each sample, productive Simpson clonality was calculated by taking the square root of Simpson's diversity index across productive rearrangements. TCRdb carries this immuneACCESS record with in-frame sequences only. Its versions omit some clonotypes, under half of them owing to an unresolved V gene in the studies checked, with the rest unexplained. D and trimming come from the DNA, and the V and J calls and clone size come from that table. Within this sample are about 260,000 clones, with around 90% of them counted one time only. 3.7% of the sample goes to the ten largest clones.

The clonotype comes from a woman in her thirties or forties with acute or convalescent COVID-19. Sequenced material: peripheral blood. The V and J genes are TRBV18 and TRBJ2-2, and 9 bases in between align with TRBD1. The DNA sequence reads TGTGCCAGCTCACCCGGGACAGGGACTACCGGGGAGCTGTTTTTT. Translated, this is CASSPGTGTTGELFF.